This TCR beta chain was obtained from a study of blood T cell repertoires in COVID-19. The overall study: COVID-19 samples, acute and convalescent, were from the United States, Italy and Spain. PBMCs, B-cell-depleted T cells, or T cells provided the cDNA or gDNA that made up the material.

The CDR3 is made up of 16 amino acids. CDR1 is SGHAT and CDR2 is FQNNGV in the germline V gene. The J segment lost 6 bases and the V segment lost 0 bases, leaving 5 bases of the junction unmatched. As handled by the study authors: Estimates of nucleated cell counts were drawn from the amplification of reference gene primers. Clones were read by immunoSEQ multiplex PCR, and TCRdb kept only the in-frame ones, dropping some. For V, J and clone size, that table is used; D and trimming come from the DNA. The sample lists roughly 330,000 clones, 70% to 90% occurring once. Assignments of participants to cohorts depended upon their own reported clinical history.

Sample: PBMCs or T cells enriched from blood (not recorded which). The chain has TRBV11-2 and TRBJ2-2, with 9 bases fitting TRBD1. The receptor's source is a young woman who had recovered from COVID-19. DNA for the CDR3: TGTGCCAGCAGCTTAGACCTACAGGGGGCCCCCGGGGAGCTGTTTTTT. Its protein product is CASSLDLQGAPGELFF.